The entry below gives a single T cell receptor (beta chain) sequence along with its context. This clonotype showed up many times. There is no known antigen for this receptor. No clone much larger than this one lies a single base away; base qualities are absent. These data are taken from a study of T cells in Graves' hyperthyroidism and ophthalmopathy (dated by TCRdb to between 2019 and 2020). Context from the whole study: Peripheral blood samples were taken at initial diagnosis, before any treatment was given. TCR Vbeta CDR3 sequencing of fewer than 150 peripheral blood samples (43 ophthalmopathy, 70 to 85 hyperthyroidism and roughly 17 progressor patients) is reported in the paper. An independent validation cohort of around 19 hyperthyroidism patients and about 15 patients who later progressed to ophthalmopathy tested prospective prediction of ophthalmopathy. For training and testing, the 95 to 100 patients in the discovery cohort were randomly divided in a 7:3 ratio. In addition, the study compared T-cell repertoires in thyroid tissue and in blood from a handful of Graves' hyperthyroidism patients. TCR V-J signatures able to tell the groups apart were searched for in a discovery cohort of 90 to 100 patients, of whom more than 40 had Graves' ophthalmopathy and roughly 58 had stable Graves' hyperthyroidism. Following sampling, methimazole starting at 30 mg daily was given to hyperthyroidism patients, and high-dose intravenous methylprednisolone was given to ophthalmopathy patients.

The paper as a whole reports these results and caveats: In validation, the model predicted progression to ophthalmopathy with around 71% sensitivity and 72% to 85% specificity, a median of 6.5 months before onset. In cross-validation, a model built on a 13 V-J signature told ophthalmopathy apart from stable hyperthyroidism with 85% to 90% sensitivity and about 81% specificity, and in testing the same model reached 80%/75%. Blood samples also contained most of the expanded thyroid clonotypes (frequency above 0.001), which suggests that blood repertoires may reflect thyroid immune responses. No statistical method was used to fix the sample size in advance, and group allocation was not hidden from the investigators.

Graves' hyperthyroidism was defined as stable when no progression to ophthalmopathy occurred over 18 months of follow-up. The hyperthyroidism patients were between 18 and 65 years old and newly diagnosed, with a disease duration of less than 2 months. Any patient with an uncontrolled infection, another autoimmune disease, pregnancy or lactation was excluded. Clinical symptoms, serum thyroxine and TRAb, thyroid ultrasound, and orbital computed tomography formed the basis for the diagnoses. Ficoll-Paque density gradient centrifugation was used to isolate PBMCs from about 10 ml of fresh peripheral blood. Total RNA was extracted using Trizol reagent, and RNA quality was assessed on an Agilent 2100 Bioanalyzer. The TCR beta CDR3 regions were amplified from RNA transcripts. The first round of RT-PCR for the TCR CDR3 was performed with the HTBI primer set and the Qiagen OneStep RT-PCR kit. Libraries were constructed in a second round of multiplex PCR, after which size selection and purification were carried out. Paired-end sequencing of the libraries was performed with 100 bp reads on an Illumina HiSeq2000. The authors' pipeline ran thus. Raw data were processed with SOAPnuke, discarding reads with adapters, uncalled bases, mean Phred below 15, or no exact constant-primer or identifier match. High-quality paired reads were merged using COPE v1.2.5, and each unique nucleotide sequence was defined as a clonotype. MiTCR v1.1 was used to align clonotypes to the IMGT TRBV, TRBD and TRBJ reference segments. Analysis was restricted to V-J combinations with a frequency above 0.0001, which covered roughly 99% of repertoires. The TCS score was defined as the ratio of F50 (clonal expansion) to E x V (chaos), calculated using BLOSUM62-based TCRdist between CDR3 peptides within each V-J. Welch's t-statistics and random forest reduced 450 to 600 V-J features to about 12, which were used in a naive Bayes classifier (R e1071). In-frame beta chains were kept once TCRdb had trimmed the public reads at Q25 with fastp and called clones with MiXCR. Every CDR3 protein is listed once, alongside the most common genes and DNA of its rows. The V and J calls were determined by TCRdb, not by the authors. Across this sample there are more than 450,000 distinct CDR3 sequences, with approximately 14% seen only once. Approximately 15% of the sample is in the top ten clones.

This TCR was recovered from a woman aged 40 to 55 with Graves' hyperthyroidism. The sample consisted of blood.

The nucleotide sequence reads as follows: TGTGCCAGCAGTTTTGAAGTGGGACAGGGGTACACTGAAGCTTTCTTT. It translates as CASSFEVGQGYTEAFF. The V and J genes are TRBV12-3 or TRBV12-4 and TRBJ1-1; 10 nucleotides in the junction match TRBD1. The CDR3 covers 16 residues, taking in both the cysteine and the phenylalanine. Only the CDR3 DNA stays, 48 bases, in frame from base 1. The junction shows trimming of 3 bases on V and 3 bases on J, and the gene matches do not reach 7 bases of it.